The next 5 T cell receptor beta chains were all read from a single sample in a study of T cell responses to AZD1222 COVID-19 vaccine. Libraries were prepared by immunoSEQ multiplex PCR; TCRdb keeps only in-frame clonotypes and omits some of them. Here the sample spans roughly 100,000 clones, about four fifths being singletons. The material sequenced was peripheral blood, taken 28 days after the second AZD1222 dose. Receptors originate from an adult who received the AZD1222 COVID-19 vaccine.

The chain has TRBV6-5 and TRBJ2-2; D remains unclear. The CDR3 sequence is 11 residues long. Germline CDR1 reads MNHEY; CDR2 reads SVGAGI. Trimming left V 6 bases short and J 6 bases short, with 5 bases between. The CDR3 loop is CASRGPGELFF. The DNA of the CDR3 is TGTGCCAGCAGAGGCCCCGGGGAGCTGTTTTTT.

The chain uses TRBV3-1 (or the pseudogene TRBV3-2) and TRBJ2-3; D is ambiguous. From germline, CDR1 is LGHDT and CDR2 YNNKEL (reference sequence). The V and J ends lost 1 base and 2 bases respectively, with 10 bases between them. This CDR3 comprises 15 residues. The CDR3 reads CASSQVFDFTDTQYF. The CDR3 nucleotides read TGTGCCAGCAGCCAAGTATTCGACTTCACAGATACGCAGTATTTT.

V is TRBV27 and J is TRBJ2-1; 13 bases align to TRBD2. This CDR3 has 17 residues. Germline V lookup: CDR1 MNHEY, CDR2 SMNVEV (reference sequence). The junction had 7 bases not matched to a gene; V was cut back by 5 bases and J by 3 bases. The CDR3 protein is CASSLLTSGRSYNEQFF. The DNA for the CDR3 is TGTGCCAGCAGTCTTTTGACTAGCGGGAGGAGCTACAATGAGCAGTTCTTC.

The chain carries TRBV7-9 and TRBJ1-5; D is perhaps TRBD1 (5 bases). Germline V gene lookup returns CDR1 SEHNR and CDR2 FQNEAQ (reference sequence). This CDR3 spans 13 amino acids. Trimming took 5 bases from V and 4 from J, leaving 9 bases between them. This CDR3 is CASSATENQPQHF. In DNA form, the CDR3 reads TGTGCCAGCAGCGCGACAGAAAATCAGCCCCAGCATTTT.

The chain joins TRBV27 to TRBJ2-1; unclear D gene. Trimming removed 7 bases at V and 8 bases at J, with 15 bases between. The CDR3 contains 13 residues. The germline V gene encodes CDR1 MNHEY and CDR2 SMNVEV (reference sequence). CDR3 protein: CASTPSDGYEQFF. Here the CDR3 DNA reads TGTGCCAGCACCCCGAGCGATGGCTATGAGCAGTTCTTC.